The 21 T cell receptor beta chains presented below share a single source sample, sequenced in a study of blood T cell repertoires in COVID-19. Here immunoSEQ multiplex PCR was the method, and the copy in TCRdb shows in-frame clones only, minus some. This table holds 300,000 to 400,000 clones, about 89% found once. The specimen was peripheral blood. These TCRs come from a woman in her forties or fifties with COVID-19, enrolled during active disease.

This clone was counted between two and nine times. The V and J genes are TRBV5-4 and TRBJ2-2; 7 bases line up with TRBD2. Germline lookup yields CDR1 SGHNT and CDR2 YYREEE (reference sequence). This CDR3 comprises 16 residues. Trimming removed 5 bases from V and 5 bases from J; junction bases left unmatched: 12. CDR3 sequence (DNA): TGTGCCAGCAGACCCTGGGCGGGGGTAGCAACCGGGGAGCTGTTTTTT. The encoded protein is CASRPWAGVATGELFF.

The chain couples TRBV21-1 to TRBJ2-4; TRBD1 reflects the table's D call only, with no check against the DNA. TRBV21-1 is deemed a pseudogene. The CDR3 is made up of 18 amino acids. The CDR3 loop is CASSKLNRGGLAKNIQYF. The DNA for the CDR3 is TGTGCCAGCAGCAAATTGAATCGAGGGGGCCTAGCCAAAAACATTCAGTACTTC.

V is TRBV28 and J is TRBJ2-1; 10 bases fit TRBD1. The CDR3 contains 19 residues. With 5 bases clipped from V and 0 bases from J, the junction kept 13 bases outside the gene matches. Germline V CDR1 and CDR2: MDHEN, SYDVKM. CDR3 loop: CASSLPGTGAVLSYNEQFF. The CDR3 DNA follows: TGTGCCAGCAGTCTGCCCGGGACAGGGGCCGTACTCTCCTACAATGAGCAGTTCTTC.

The J gene is TRBJ2-1, the V gene TRBV11-1; 9 bases agree with TRBD2. J gave up 4 bases and V 7 bases, and 11 bases lay outside the gene matches. The CDR3 is 16 amino acids. CDR1 and CDR2 (germline): SGHAT, FQDESV (reference sequence). CDR3 coding DNA: TGTGCCAGCATGATTAGGCGGGAGGGCCCGTACAATGAGCAGTTCTTC. Residues: CASMIRREGPYNEQFF.

The chain recombines TRBV7-6 with TRBJ1-3; 7 positions agree with TRBD1. The junction had 2 bases not matched to a gene; V was cut back by 3 bases and J by 0 bases. This CDR3 region has 15 residues. Germline V gene data show CDR1 as SGHVS and CDR2 as FNYEAQ. CDR3 sequence: CASSFRGNSGNTIYF. DNA for the CDR3: TGTGCCAGCAGCTTCAGGGGGAACTCTGGAAACACCATATATTTT.

The V and J genes are TRBV30 and TRBJ2-1; 8 nucleotides align to TRBD2. V trimming: 8 bases; J trimming: 1 base; junction bases outside the gene matches: 1. The germline V gene has CDR1 GTSNPN and CDR2 SVGIG (reference sequence). The CDR3 runs 12 residues. CDR3 protein: CAGGRSYNEQFF. In nucleotides, the CDR3 is TGTGCCGGCGGGAGGTCCTACAATGAGCAGTTCTTC.

This rearrangement joins TRBV6-1 to TRBJ2-5, with 7 nucleotides matching TRBD2. The V segment lost 1 base and the J segment 3 bases; nucleotides outside the gene matches: 5. Germline V gives CDR1 MNHNS, CDR2 SASEGT. This CDR3 has 15 amino acids. The DNA for the CDR3 is TGTGCCAGCAGTGAAGAGCAAGCGGGGAAAGAGACCCAGTACTTC. Translated: CASSEEQAGKETQYF.

This clone was observed once. The CDR3 loop reads CASSSDRGEGYTF. CDR3 DNA sequence: TGTGCCAGCAGCTCCGACAGGGGCGAGGGCTACACCTTC. The V call is TRBV11-3, the J call TRBJ1-2, with 8 bases fitting TRBD1. The ends lost 4 bases at V and 8 bases at J; junction bases unmatched: 6. The CDR3 loop spans 13 amino acids. In germline, CDR1 is SGHNT, CDR2 YENEEA.

This clone is a singleton in its sample. This chain connects TRBV2 to TRBJ1-5; 8 nucleotides match TRBD1. This CDR3 comprises 15 residues. After removal of 6 bases from V and 0 bases from J, the junction contained 4 bases not matched to a gene. Germline values: CDR1 SNHLY, CDR2 FYNNEI. Written as DNA, the CDR3 is TGTGCCAGCAGGCTTACAGGGGGTAGCAATCAGCCCCAGCATTTT. This codes for CASRLTGGSNQPQHF.

V is TRBV19 and J is TRBJ1-5; weak D call: TRBD1 (5 bases). The germline gives CDR1 LNHDA, CDR2 SQIVND (reference sequence). The CDR3 contains 14 residues. Between the trimmed V and J ends, which lost 5 bases and 2 bases, there was a span of 10 bases. The CDR3 sequence is CASSGGGGNQPQHF. CDR3 nucleotides: TGTGCCAGTAGTGGGGGGGGTGGCAATCAGCCCCAGCATTTT.

The rearrangement joins TRBV18 to TRBJ1-5; 10 nucleotides line up with TRBD1. This CDR3 contains 15 residues. In germline, CDR1 is KGHSH, CDR2 LQKENI. Trimming cost V 4 bases and J 4 bases; bases outside gene matches: 4. The chain's CDR3 is CASSRGQGINQPQHF. Here the CDR3 DNA reads TGTGCCAGCTCACGGGGACAGGGGATAAATCAGCCCCAGCATTTT.

This clone was counted a single time. J is TRBJ2-1 and V is TRBV3-1 (or the pseudogene TRBV3-2); possibly TRBD2 for D (6 bases). Germline V lookup: CDR1 LGHDT, CDR2 YNNKEL (reference sequence). The CDR3 extends over 16 amino acids. Trimming removed 3 bases from V and 7 bases from J, with 19 bases in between. CDR3: CASSQAGTYRPNEQFF. In nucleotides, the CDR3 is TGTGCCAGCAGCCAGGCCGGGACTTATCGTCCTAATGAGCAGTTCTTC.

The gene calls are TRBV5-1 and TRBJ2-2; 8 positions match TRBD2. The CDR3 totals 17 residues. V trimming: 0 bases; J trimming: 0 bases; junction bases outside the gene matches: 4. CDR1 SGHRS and CDR2 YFSETQ come from the germline V gene. In DNA, the CDR3 is TGCGCCAGCAGCTTGGCGGGAGGGGGAACGAACACCGGGGAGCTGTTTTTT. It translates to CASSLAGGGTNTGELFF. Based on the CDR3 plus reference TRBV5-1 and TRBJ2-2, the full variable domain is KAGVTQTPRYLIKTRGQQVTLSCSPISGHRSVSWYQQTPGQGLQFLFEYFSETQRNKGNFPGRFSGRQFSNSRSEMNVSTLELGDSALYLCASSLAGGGTNTGELFFGEGSRLTVL.

This chain links TRBV6-5 with TRBJ2-3, with a possible D match to TRBD2 (5 bases). CDR1 is MNHEY and CDR2 is SVGAGI in the germline V gene. V was clipped by 2 bases and J by 6 bases, with 15 bases between them. CDR3 length equals 15 residues. The CDR3 spells CASSYRSEGPDTQYF. CDR3 in DNA: TGTGCCAGCAGTTACAGATCCGAGGGCCCGGATACGCAGTATTTT.

V is TRBV13 and J is TRBJ2-2, with a tentative D call TRBD1 (6 bases). V lost 6 bases and J lost 3, with 20 bases in between. This CDR3 has 17 residues. Looked up from germline, CDR1 is PRHDT and CDR2 is FYEKMQ (reference sequence). The CDR3 nucleotides are TGTGCCAGCAGAAAATTGAATGTTGGGACACACACCGGGGAGCTGTTTTTT. This translates into CASRKLNVGTHTGELFF.

This clone was detected once. The chain carries TRBV4-3 and TRBJ2-1, with D perhaps matching TRBD2 (6 bases). V gave up 0 bases and J gave up 2 bases, with 14 bases separating them. Looked up from germline, CDR1 is LGHNA and CDR2 is YSLEER. This CDR3 has 17 amino acids. This CDR3 reads CASSQDSPSVTYNEQFF. CDR3 nucleotide sequence: TGCGCCAGCAGCCAAGATTCGCCTAGCGTTACCTACAATGAGCAGTTCTTC.

The rearrangement links TRBV11-2 to TRBJ2-3; 7 nucleotides match TRBD2. After removal of 2 bases from V and 1 base from J, the junction contained 0 bases not matched to a gene. CDR1 is SGHAT and CDR2 is FQNNGV in the germline V gene. This CDR3 contains 14 residues. CDR3 coding DNA: TGTGCCAGCAGCTTAACTAGCGGCACAGATACGCAGTATTTT. Translating gives CASSLTSGTDTQYF.

This chain links TRBV19 with TRBJ2-1; D is uncertain. V shed 1 base and J shed 6 bases, with 10 bases lying between them. Germline CDR1 LNHDA, CDR2 SQIVND (reference sequence). This CDR3 is 14 amino acids long. The CDR3: CASSIVPGGNEQFF. In DNA form, the CDR3 reads TGTGCCAGTAGTATAGTCCCAGGTGGCAATGAGCAGTTCTTC.

This chain joins TRBV3-1 (or the pseudogene TRBV3-2) and TRBJ2-5; 7 positions agree with TRBD2. Per germline, CDR1 LGHDT and CDR2 YNNKEL (reference sequence). CDR3 size: 15 residues. The V gene end was trimmed by 3 bases and the J gene end by 6 bases; junction bases not matched to a gene: 10. As DNA, the CDR3 is TGTGCCAGCAGCCACACTAGCGTGCCCCTACAGACCCAGTACTTC. Translating gives CASSHTSVPLQTQYF.

This rearrangement joins TRBV19 to TRBJ1-5; D is unclear. V lost 1 base, J lost 4 bases, and 14 bases lay in between. This CDR3 comprises 16 residues. The V gene's germline CDR1 is LNHDA and CDR2 SQIVND (reference sequence). DNA for the CDR3: TGTGCCAGTAGTATAGGATGGCGGATACTAAATCAGCCCCAGCATTTT. The encoded protein is CASSIGWRILNQPQHF.

The genes are TRBV9 and TRBJ1-4; 7 bases match TRBD1. CDR3 length equals 13 residues. Germline CDR1 and CDR2: SGDLS and YYNGEE. The V and J ends lost 6 bases and 4 bases, in that order; junction bases with no gene match: 3. This CDR3 is CASKGQINEKLFF. Written as DNA, the CDR3 is TGTGCCAGCAAGGGACAGATTAATGAAAAACTGTTTTTT.